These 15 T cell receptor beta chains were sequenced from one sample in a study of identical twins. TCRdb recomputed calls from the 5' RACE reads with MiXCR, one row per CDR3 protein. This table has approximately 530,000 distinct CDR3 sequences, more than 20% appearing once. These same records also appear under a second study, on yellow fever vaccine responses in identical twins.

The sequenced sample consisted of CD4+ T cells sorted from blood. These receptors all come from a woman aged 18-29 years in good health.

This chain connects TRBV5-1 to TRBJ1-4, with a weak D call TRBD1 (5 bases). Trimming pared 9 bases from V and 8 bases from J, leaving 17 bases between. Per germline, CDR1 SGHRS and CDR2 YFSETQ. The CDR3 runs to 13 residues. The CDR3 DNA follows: TGCGCCACCAGACCCGACAGTGCAGAAAAACTGTTTTTT. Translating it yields CATRPDSAEKLFF.

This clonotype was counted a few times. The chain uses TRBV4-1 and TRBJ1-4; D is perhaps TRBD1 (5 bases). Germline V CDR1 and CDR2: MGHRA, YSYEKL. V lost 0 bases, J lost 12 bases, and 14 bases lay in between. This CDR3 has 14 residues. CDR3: CASSQDLRGEELFF. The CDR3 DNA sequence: TGCGCCAGCAGCCAAGATCTTCGGGGGGAGGAACTGTTTTTT.

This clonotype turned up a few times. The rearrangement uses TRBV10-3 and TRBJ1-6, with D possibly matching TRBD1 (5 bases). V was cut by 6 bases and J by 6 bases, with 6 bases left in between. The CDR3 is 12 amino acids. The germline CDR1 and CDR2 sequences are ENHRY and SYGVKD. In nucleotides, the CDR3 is TGTGCCATCAGCGGGACTAATTCACCCCTCCACTTT. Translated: CAISGTNSPLHF.

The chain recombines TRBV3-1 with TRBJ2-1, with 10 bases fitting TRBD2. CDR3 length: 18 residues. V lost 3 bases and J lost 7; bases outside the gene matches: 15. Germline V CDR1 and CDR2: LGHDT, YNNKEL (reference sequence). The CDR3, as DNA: TGTGCCAGCAGCCATATGCCATGGAGCGGGAGGGCCCTTAATGAGCAGTTCTTC. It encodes CASSHMPWSGRALNEQFF.

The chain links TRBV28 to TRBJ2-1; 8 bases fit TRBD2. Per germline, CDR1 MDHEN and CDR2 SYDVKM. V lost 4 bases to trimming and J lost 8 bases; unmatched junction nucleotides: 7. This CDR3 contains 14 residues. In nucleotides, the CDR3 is TGTGCCAGCAGTTCCGCGGGGGGTTTCCATGAGCAGTTCTTC. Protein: CASSSAGGFHEQFF.

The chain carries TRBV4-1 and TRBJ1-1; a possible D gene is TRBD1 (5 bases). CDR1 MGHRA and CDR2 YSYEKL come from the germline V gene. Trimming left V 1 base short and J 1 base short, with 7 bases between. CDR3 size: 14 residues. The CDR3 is CASSQGTPNTEAFF. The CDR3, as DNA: TGCGCCAGCAGCCAAGGGACACCGAACACTGAAGCTTTCTTT.

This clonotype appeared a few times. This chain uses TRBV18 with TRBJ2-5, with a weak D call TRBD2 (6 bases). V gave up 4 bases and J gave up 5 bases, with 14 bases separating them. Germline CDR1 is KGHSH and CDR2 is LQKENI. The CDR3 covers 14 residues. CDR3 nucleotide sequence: TGTGCCAGCTCACGAGACAAGGGGAGGGAGACCCAGTACTTC. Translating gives CASSRDKGRETQYF.

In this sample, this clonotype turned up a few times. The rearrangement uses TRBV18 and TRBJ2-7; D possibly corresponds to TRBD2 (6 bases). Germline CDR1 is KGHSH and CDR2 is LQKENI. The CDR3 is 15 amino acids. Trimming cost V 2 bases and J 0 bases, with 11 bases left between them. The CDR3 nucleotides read TGTGCCAGCTCACCAGGGAGGCGTAGCTCCTACGAGCAGTACTTC. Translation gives CASSPGRRSSYEQYF.

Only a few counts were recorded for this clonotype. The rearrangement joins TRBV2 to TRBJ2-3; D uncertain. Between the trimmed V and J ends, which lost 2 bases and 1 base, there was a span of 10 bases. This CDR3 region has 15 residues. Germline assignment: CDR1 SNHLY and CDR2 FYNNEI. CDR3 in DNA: TGTGCCAGCAGTGAACTGGCAGTGGGCACAGATACGCAGTATTTT. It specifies CASSELAVGTDTQYF.

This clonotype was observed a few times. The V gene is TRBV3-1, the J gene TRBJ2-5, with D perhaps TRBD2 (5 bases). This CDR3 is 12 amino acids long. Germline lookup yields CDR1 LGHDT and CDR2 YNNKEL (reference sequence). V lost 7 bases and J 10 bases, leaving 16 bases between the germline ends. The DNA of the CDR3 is TGTGCCAGCACCCGACTTGACGGGGTCCAGTACTTC. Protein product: CASTRLDGVQYF.

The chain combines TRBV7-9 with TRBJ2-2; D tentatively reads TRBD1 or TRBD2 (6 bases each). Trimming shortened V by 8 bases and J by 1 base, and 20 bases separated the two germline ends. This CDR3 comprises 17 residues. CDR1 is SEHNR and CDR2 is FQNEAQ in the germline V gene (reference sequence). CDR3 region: CASLRGGLARNTGELFF. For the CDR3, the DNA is TGTGCCAGCCTCAGGGGCGGTCTAGCGAGGAACACCGGGGAGCTGTTTTTT.

CDR3 sequence reads: CASAAGVNEQYF. In nucleotides, the CDR3 is TGTGCCAGCGCGGCGGGAGTGAACGAGCAGTACTTC. The genes are TRBV2 and TRBJ2-7, with TRBD2 matching 7 bases. V trimming: 8 bases; J trimming: 5 bases; junction bases outside the gene matches: 6. This CDR3 comprises 12 residues. Germline assignment: CDR1 SNHLY and CDR2 FYNNEI.

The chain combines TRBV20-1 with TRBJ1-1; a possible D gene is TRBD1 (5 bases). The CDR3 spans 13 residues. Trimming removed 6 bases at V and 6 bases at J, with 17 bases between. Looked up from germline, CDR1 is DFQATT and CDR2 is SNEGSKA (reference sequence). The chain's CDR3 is CSAIIPGIAEAFF. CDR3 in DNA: TGCAGTGCCATTATCCCAGGGATTGCTGAAGCTTTCTTT.

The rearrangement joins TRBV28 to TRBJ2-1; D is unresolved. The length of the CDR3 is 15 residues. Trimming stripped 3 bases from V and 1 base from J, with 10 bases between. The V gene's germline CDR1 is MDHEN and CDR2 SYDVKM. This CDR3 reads CASSFPATSYNEQFF. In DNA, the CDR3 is TGTGCCAGCAGTTTTCCGGCAACGTCCTACAATGAGCAGTTCTTC.

This chain's CDR3 is CSAGLAGGPSYEQYF. The CDR3 nucleotides are TGCAGTGCTGGGCTAGCGGGAGGGCCTTCGTACGAGCAGTACTTC. This chain joins TRBV20-1 and TRBJ2-7; 12 nucleotides line up with TRBD2. The CDR3 has 15 amino acids. Germline V CDR1 and CDR2: DFQATT, SNEGSKA (reference sequence). Trimming took 5 bases from V and 4 from J; bases not matched to a gene: 9.